This T cell receptor (beta chain) originates from a study of cytomegalovirus exposure and HLA in healthy donors. V gave up 4 bases and J gave up 0 bases, with 9 bases separating them. The CDR3 is 13 residues long. CDR1 is SQVTM, CDR2 ANQGSEA, per germline. PCR involved 60 Vbeta and 13 Jbeta primers. Clones were sequenced by immunoSEQ multiplex PCR, and TCRdb holds only the in-frame ones, with some missing. Counted here are approximately 82,000 clones, around 76% occurring once; the ten biggest clones make up less than 2%. The chain uses TRBV29-1 and TRBJ1-1; D unresolved. The sequence was collected from a man aged 35-49 years in good health and CMV-seronegative. The material sequenced was PBMCs. In nucleotides, the CDR3 is TGCAGCGTTGGAGGCTCACTGAACACTGAAGCTTTCTTT. Translated: CSVGGSLNTEAFF.